This section outlines one T cell receptor (beta chain) sequence together with its context. Germline assignment: CDR1 SNHLY and CDR2 FYNNEI. The CDR3 is made up of 15 amino acids. V dropped 4 bases and J dropped 6; count of bases not matched to a gene: 9. The sample comes from a study of blood T cell repertoires in COVID-19. Study-wide background: The origin of the acute and convalescent COVID-19 samples was the United States, Italy and Spain.

The table came from immunoSEQ multiplex PCR; TCRdb's copy has only in-frame clones and leaves some out. In the table there are approximately 200,000 clones, 70% to 90% of which are singletons. The clonotype comes from a man in his forties or fifties with acute or convalescent COVID-19. V and J are TRBV2 and TRBJ1-5; 7 positions match TRBD1. What was sequenced was peripheral blood. CDR3 bases: TGTGCCAGCAGTGGGGAGACAGGGTTGGGTCAGCCCCAGCATTTT. Protein: CASSGETGLGQPQHF.